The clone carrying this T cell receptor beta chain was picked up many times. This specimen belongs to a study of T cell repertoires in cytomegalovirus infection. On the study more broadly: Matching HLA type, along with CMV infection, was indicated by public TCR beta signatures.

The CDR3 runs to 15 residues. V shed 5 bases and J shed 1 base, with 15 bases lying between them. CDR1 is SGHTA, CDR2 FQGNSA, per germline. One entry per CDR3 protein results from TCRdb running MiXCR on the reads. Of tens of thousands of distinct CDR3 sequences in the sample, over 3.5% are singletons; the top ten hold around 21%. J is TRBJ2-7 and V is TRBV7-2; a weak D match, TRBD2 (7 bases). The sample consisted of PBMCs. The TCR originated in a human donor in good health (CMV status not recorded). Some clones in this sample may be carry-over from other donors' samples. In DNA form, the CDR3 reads TGTGCCAGCAGCCCCGGGGGGCGTCAGTCCTACGAGCAGTACTTC. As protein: CASSPGGRQSYEQYF.